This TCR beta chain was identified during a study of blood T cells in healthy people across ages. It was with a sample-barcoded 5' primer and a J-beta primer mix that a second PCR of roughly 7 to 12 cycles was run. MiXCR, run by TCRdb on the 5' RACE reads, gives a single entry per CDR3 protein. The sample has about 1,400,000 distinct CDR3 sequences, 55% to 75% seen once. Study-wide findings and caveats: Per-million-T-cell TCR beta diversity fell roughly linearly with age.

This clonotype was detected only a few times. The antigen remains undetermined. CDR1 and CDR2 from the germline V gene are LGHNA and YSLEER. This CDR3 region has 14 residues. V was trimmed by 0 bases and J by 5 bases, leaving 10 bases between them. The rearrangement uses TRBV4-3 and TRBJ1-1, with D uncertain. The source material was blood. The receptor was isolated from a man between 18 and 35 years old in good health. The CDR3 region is CASSQDLGFTEAFF. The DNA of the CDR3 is TGCGCCAGCAGCCAAGATTTAGGGTTTACTGAAGCTTTCTTT.